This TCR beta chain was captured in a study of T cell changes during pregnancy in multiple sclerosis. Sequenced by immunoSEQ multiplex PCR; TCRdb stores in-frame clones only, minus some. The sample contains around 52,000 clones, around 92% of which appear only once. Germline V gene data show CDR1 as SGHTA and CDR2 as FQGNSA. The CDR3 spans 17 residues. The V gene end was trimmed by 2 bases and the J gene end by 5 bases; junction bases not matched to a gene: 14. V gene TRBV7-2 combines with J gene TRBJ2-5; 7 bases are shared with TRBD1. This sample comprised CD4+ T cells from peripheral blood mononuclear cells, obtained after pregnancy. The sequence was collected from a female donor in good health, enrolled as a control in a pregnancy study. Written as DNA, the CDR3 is TGTGCCAGCAGCTTATACGTGGTGACAGGGCCAAGGGAGACCCAGTACTTC. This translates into CASSLYVVTGPRETQYF.